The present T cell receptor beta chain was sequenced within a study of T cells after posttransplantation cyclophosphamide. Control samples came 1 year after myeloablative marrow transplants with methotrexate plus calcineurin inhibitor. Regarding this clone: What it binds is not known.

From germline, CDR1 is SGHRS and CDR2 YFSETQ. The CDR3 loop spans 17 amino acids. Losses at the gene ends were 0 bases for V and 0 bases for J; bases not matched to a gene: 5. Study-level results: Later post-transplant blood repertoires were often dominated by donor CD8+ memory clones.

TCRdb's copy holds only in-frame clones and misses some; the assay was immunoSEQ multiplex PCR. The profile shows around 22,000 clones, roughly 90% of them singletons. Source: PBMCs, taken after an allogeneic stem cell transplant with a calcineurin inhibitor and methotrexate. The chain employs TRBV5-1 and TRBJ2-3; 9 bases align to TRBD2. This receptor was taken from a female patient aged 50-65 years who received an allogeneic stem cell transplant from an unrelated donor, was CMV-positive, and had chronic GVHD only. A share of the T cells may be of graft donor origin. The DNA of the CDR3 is TGCGCCAGCAGCTTGGTAGGGCTAGCGGGGAGCACAGATACGCAGTATTTT. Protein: CASSLVGLAGSTDTQYF.